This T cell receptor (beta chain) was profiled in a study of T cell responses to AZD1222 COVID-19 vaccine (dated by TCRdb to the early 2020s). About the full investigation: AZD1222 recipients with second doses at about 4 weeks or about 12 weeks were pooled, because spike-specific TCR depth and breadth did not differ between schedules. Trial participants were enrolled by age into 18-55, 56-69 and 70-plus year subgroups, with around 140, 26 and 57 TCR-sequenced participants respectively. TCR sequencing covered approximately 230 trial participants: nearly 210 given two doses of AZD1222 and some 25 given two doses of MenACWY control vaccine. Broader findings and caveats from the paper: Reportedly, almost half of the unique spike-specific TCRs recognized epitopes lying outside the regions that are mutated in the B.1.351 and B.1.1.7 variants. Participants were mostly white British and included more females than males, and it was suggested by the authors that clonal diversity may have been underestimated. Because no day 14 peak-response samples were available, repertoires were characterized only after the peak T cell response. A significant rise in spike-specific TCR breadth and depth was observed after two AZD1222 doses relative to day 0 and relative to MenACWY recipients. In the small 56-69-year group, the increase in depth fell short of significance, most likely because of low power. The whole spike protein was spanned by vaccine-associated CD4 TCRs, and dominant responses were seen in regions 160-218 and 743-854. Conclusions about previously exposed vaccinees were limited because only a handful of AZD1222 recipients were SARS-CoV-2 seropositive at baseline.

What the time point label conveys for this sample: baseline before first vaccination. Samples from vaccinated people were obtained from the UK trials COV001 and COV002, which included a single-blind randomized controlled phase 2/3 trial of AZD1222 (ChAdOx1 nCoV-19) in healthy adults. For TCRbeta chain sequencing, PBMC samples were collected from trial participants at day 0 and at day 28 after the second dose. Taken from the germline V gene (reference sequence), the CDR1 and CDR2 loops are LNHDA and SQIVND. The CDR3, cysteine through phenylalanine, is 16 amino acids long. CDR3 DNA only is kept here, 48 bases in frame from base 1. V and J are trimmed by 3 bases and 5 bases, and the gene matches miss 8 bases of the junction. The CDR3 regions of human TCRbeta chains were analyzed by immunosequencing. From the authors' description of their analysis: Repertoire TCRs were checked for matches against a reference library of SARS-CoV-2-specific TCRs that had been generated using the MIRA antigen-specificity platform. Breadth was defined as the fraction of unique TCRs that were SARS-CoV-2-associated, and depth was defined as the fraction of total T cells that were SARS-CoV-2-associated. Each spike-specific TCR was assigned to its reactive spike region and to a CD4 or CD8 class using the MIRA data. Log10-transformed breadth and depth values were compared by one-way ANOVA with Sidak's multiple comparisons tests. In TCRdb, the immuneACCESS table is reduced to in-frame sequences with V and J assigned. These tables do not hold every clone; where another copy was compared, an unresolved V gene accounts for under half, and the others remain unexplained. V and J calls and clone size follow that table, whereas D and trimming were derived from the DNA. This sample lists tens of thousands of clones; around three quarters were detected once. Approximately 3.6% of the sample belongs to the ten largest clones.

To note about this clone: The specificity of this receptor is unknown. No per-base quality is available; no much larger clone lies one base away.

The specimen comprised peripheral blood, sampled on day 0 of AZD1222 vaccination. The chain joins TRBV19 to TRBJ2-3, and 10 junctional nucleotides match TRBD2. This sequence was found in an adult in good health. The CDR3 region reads CASSMFVAGGVDTQYF. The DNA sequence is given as TGTGCCAGTAGTATGTTCGTAGCGGGGGGAGTAGATACGCAGTATTTT.